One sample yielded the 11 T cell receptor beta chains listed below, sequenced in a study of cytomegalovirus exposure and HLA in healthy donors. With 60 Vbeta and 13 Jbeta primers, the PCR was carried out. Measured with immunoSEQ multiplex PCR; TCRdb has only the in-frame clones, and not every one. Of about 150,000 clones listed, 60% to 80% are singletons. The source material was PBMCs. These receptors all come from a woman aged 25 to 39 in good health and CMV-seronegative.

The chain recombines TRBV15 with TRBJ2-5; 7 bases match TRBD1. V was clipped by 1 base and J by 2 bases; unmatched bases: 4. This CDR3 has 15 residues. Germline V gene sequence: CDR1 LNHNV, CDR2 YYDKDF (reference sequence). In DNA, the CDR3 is TGTGCCACCAGCAGAGGTCAGGGGGTACAAGAGACCCAGTACTTC. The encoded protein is CATSRGQGVQETQYF.

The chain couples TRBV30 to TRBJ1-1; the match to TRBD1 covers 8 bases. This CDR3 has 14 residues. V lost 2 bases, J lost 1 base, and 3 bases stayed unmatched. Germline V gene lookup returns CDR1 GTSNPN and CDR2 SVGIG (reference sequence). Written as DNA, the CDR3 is TGTGCCTGGAGTCGGGACAGGAGGAACACTGAAGCTTTCTTT. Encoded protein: CAWSRDRRNTEAFF.

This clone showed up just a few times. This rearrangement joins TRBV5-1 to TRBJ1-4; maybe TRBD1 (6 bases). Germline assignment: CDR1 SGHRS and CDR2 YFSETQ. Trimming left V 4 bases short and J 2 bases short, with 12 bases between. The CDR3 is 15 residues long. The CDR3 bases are TGCGCCAGCAGCAGCGGGGGGCCTACTAATGAAAAACTGTTTTTT. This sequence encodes CASSSGGPTNEKLFF.

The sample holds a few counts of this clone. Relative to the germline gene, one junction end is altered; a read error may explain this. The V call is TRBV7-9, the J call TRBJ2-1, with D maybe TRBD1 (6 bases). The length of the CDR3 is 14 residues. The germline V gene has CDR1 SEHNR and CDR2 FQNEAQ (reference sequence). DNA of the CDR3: TGTGCCAGCAGCTCTCCCTCATCGGACAGCACACCACTCTTC. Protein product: CASSSPSSDSTPLF.

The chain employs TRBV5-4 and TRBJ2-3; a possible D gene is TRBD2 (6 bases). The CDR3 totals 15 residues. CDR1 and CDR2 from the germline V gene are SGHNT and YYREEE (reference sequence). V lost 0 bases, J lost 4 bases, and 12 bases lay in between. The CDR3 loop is CASSLAGVGSDTQYF. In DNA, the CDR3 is TGTGCCAGCAGCTTGGCGGGGGTTGGTTCAGATACGCAGTATTTT. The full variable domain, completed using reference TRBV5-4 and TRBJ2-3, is ETGVTQSPTHLIKTRGQQVTLRCSSQSGHNTVSWYQQALGQGPQFIFQYYREEENGRGNFPPRFSGLQFPNYSSELNVNALELDDSALYLCASSLAGVGSDTQYFGPGTRLTVL.

CDR3 sequence (DNA): TGTGCCAGCAGTGAGGGCCCAAGCTACACCTTC. This sequence encodes CASSEGPSYTF. This rearrangement joins TRBV25-1 to TRBJ1-2; no reliable D call. The length of the CDR3 is 11 residues. Germline CDR1 is MGHDK and CDR2 is SYGVNS. Trimming removed 3 bases from V and 9 bases from J, with 8 bases in between.

The CDR3 spells CSVDGVSGSYEQYF. Written as DNA, the CDR3 is TGCAGCGTTGATGGGGTATCAGGGTCCTACGAGCAGTACTTC. V usage is TRBV29-1 and J usage is TRBJ2-7; D might be TRBD1 (5 bases). Germline CDR1 reads SQVTM; CDR2 reads ANQGSEA. The CDR3 is made up of 14 amino acids. V was clipped by 3 bases and J by 1 base, with 13 bases between them.

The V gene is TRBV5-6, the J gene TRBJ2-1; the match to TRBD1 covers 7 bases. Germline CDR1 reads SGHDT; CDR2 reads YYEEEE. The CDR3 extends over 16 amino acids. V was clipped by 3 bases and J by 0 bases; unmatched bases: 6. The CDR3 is CASSSGQARSYNEQFF. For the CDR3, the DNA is TGTGCCAGCAGCTCCGGACAGGCCCGCTCCTACAATGAGCAGTTCTTC.

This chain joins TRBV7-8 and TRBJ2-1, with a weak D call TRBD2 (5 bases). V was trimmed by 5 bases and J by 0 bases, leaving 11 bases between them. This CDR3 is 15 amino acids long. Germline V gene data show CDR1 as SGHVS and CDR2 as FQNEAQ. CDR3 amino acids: CASSPTTLSYNEQFF. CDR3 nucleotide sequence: TGTGCCAGCAGCCCGACTACGCTCTCCTACAATGAGCAGTTCTTC. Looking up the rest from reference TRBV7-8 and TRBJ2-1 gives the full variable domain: GAGVSQSPRYKVAKRGQDVALRCDPISGHVSLFWYQQALGQGPEFLTYFQNEAQLDKSGLPSDRFFAERPEGSVSTLKIQRTQQEDSAVYLCASSPTTLSYNEQFFGPGTRLTVL.

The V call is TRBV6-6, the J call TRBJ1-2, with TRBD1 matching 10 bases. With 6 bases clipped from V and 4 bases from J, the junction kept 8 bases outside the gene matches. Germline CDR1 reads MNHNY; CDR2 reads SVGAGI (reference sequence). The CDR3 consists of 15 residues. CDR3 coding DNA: TGTGCCAGCAGGGGAGACAGGGGGCAAGGCTATGGCTACACCTTC. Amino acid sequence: CASRGDRGQGYGYTF.

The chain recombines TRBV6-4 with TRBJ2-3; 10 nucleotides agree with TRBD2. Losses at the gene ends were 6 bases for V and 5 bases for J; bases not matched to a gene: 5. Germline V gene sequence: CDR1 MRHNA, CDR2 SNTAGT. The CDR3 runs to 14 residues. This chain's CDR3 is CASSSSGGRDTQYF. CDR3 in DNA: TGTGCCAGCAGCTCTAGCGGGGGTAGAGATACGCAGTATTTT.